What follows are 12 T cell receptor beta chains derived from one specimen sequenced in a study of blood T cell repertoires in COVID-19 (dated by TCRdb to between 2020 and 2021). Library preparation used the immunoSEQ multiplex PCR assay. TCRdb stores this immuneACCESS table with in-frame sequences only. Part of the clones is absent; in the studies checked, under half of the shortfall reflects unresolved V genes, and no reason is known for the rest. The sample records 120,000 to 150,000 clones, about nine tenths of which are singletons. Over 2% of the sample comes from the top ten. Sequenced material: peripheral blood. The source of these receptors is a human donor in a cohort sampled during active COVID-19.

CDR3 sequence: CASSLGGSGGPSDTQYF. In DNA form, the CDR3 reads TGTGCCAGCAGCTTAGGGGGTAGCGGGGGGCCGTCAGATACGCAGTATTTT. This chain joins TRBV7-2 and TRBJ2-3; 10 bases are a match to TRBD2. V dropped 1 base and J dropped 4; count of bases not matched to a gene: 8. Per the germline V gene, CDR1 is SGHTA and CDR2 is FQGNSA. This CDR3 is 17 amino acids long. The whole variable domain, filled in from reference TRBV7-2 and TRBJ2-3, reads GAGVSQSPSNKVTEKGKDVELRCDPISGHTALYWYRQSLGQGLEFLIYFQGNSAPDKSGLPSDRFSAERTGGSVSTLTIQRTQQEDSAVYLCASSLGGSGGPSDTQYFGPGTRLTVL.

This chain connects TRBV30 to TRBJ1-1; unclear D gene. Germline V lookup: CDR1 GTSNPN, CDR2 SVGIG (reference sequence). The V gene lost 1 base and the J gene lost 4 bases, with 10 bases spanning the gap. The CDR3 sequence is 13 residues long. CDR3 protein: CAWSGGLGTEAFF. As DNA, the CDR3 is TGTGCCTGGAGTGGAGGACTCGGCACTGAAGCTTTCTTT.

The chain carries TRBV27 and TRBJ1-2, with TRBD1 matching over 7 bases. The CDR3 totals 16 residues. With V trimmed by 3 bases and J by 3 bases, 10 bases remained unmatched. CDR1 is MNHEY and CDR2 is SMNVEV in the germline V gene (reference sequence). The DNA of the CDR3 is TGTGCCAGCAGTTTTCTACCCCCCGACAGGGACTATGGCTACACCTTC. This sequence encodes CASSFLPPDRDYGYTF.

This clone appeared once. Written as DNA, the CDR3 is TGTGCCAGCACCTGGGAGGGCACGAATTCACCCCTCCACTTT. This encodes CASTWEGTNSPLHF. V usage is TRBV6-6 and J usage is TRBJ1-6; D is unclear. Trimming pared 7 bases from V and 7 bases from J, leaving 14 bases between. The CDR3 covers 14 residues. Per the germline V gene, CDR1 is MNHNY and CDR2 is SVGAGI (reference sequence).

The V and J genes are TRBV18 and TRBJ2-1; tentatively, D is TRBD2 (6 bases). The CDR3 spans 18 residues. The V end was cut by 6 bases, the J end by 4 bases, with 25 bases between. CDR1 and CDR2 from the germline V gene are KGHSH and LQKENI. The CDR3 coding sequence is TGTGCCAGCTCCCTGCATAGGGGAGGCAGCTCCGGTTACAATGAGCAGTTCTTC. The encoded protein is CASSLHRGGSSGYNEQFF.

The rearrangement uses TRBV7-2 and TRBJ2-3; D remains ambiguous. CDR3 length: 14 amino acids. With 2 bases removed from V and 4 bases from J, the gap between germline ends came to 10 bases. CDR1 is SGHTA, CDR2 FQGNSA, per germline. The CDR3 DNA follows: TGTGCCAGCAGCTTAAACCAGGCAGCAGATACGCAGTATTTT. Translating it yields CASSLNQAADTQYF.

As regards this clone: The junction and the germline gene differ at one end; a read error may be behind it. The J gene is TRBJ2-1, the V gene TRBV28; the D gene is possibly TRBD1 (6 bases). In germline, CDR1 is MDHEN, CDR2 SYDVKM. This CDR3 has 12 residues. The CDR3 sequence: CASSLLNRGHLF. The CDR3 DNA follows: TGTGCCAGCAGCCTCCTCAATCGGGGACACCTCTTC.

This clone was seen only a few times. The gene calls are TRBV4-3 and TRBJ2-1; no reliable D call. CDR1 is LGHNA, CDR2 YSLEER, per germline. Trimming took off 4 bases at V and 9 bases at J, with 19 bases between the two ends. This CDR3 is built from 15 residues. CDR3 residues: CASSREYQAHGEQFF. Written as DNA, the CDR3 is TGCGCCAGCAGCCGAGAGTACCAGGCACACGGTGAGCAGTTCTTC.

V is TRBV11-2 and J is TRBJ2-7; 11 bases are a match to TRBD2. The germline V gene encodes CDR1 SGHAT and CDR2 FQNNGV. V lost 4 bases and J lost 12; bases outside the gene matches: 14. The CDR3 has 15 residues. The CDR3 DNA is TGTGCCAGCAGCTCAACCCCACTAGCGGGAGTTCCCCGGTACTTC. Its translation: CASSSTPLAGVPRYF. The whole variable domain, remainder taken from reference TRBV11-2 and TRBJ2-7, is EAGVAQSPRYKIIEKRQSVAFWCNPISGHATLYWYQQILGQGPKLLIQFQNNGVVDDSQLPKDRFSAERLKGVDSTLKIQPAKLEDSAVYLCASSSTPLAGVPRYFGPGTRLTVT.

This chain uses TRBV27 with TRBJ2-3; the D gene is possibly TRBD2 (6 bases). Trimming shortened V by 5 bases and J by 1 base, and 19 bases separated the two germline ends. The length of the CDR3 is 17 residues. Germline V gives CDR1 MNHEY, CDR2 SMNVEV (reference sequence). CDR3 loop: CASSLPRVGGGTDTQYF. The DNA of the CDR3 is TGTGCCAGCAGTCTCCCCCGGGTGGGAGGAGGCACAGATACGCAGTATTTT.

The chain couples TRBV10-2 to TRBJ2-7, with 13 bases aligning to TRBD2. V trimming: 3 bases; J trimming: 3 bases; junction bases outside the gene matches: 11. Germline V gives CDR1 WSHSY, CDR2 SAAADI. The CDR3 is 18 residues long. CDR3 nucleotide sequence: TGCGCCAGCAGTGACCTCGGACTAGCGGGGGCCCTTGACTACGAGCAGTACTTC. It translates to CASSDLGLAGALDYEQYF.

J is TRBJ1-5 and V is TRBV2; 7 bases are a match to TRBD1. This CDR3 is built from 16 residues. V dropped 1 base and J dropped 7; count of bases not matched to a gene: 10. Germline values: CDR1 SNHLY, CDR2 FYNNEI. The DNA of the CDR3 is TGTGCCAGCAGTGAAGATTCAGGGGGAAATTACCAGCCCCAGCATTTT. Translating gives CASSEDSGGNYQPQHF.